Presented here are 5 T cell receptor beta chains from one specimen sequenced in a study of spatial heterogeneity in lung cancer. Time point: sample taken at primary tumor resection. What these receptors recognize is not known. TCRdb reanalysed the 5' RACE reads using MiXCR and keeps one entry per CDR3 protein. The repertoire holds more than 7,500 distinct CDR3 sequences, with about 2.7% as singletons. Study-wide findings and caveats: One measure, the expanded intratumoral alpha and beta TCR count, tracked tumor mutation counts.

The sample consisted of lung tumor tissue, taken at surgery. These receptors were obtained from a male donor with early-stage non-small cell lung cancer.

At least ten counts were recorded for this clonotype. The rearrangement uses TRBV5-1 and TRBJ2-7; 7 bases are shared with TRBD1. Germline assignment: CDR1 SGHRS and CDR2 YFSETQ. The CDR3 has 15 amino acids. V lost 0 bases to trimming and J lost 0 bases; unmatched junction nucleotides: 3. CDR3 protein: CASSLGQGYSYEQYF. CDR3 coding DNA: TGCGCCAGCAGCTTGGGACAGGGCTACTCCTACGAGCAGTACTTC.

Ten or more counts support this clonotype. The chain carries TRBV20-1 and TRBJ1-5, with a tentative D call TRBD1 (6 bases). V gave up 0 bases and J gave up 0 bases, with 12 bases separating them. CDR3 length: 16 amino acids. Germline V gives CDR1 DFQATT, CDR2 SNEGSKA (reference sequence). The CDR3, as DNA: TGCAGTGCTAGAGATCCCCAGGGACATAGCAATCAGCCCCAGCATTTT. Its protein product is CSARDPQGHSNQPQHF.

This clonotype is deemed large. The rearrangement uses TRBV4-1 and TRBJ2-1, with D unclear. The germline V gene has CDR1 MGHRA and CDR2 YSYEKL. This CDR3 comprises 17 residues. V lost 0 bases and J 0 bases, leaving 12 bases between the germline ends. CDR3 residues: CASSQEPAPPSYNEQFF. The DNA for the CDR3 is TGCGCCAGCAGCCAAGAACCTGCCCCCCCCTCCTACAATGAGCAGTTCTTC.

This clonotype was counted many times. The chain combines TRBV7-9 with TRBJ2-3, with TRBD2 matching 9 bases. CDR1 and CDR2 (germline): SEHNR, FQNEAQ (reference sequence). Trimming took 4 bases from V and 3 from J; bases not matched to a gene: 8. CDR3 size: 16 residues. This chain's CDR3 is CASSSLWRGGTDTQYF. CDR3 coding DNA: TGTGCCAGCAGCTCCCTCTGGCGGGGGGGTACAGATACGCAGTATTTT.

Ten or more counts support this clonotype. The rearrangement links TRBV29-1 to TRBJ2-7; 12 bases match TRBD1. Germline CDR1 is SQVTM and CDR2 is ANQGSEA. V lost 5 bases, J lost 7 bases, and 6 bases stayed unmatched. The CDR3 consists of 13 residues. The CDR3 loop reads CSVSGTGGWEQYF. The CDR3 nucleotides read TGCAGCGTTTCCGGGACAGGGGGCTGGGAGCAGTACTTC.